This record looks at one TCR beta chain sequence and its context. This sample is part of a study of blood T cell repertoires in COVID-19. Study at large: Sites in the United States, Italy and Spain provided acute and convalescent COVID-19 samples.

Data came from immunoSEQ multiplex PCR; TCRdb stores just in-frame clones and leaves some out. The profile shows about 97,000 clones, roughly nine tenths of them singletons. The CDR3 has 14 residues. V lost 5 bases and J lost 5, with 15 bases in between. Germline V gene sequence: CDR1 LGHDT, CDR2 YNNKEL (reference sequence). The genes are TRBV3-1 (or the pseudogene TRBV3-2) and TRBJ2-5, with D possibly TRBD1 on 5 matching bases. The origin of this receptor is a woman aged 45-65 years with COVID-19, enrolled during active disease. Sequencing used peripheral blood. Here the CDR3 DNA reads TGTGCCAGCAGCAGGGTACAGGAACGCGAGACCCAGTACTTC. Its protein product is CASSRVQERETQYF.